Sequencing of this T cell receptor beta chain was carried out in a study of cytomegalovirus exposure and HLA in healthy donors. Study-level points and caveats: Available immune exposure information covered CMV serostatus only. A few chains tied to CMV proved CMV antigen-specific in vitro. With high specificity and sensitivity, the classifier reportedly diagnosed cytomegalovirus status.

Samples came from healthy bone marrow donors. The CDR3 is made up of 19 amino acids. Germline values: CDR1 SGHNT, CDR2 YENEEA. Trimming pared 0 bases from V and 3 bases from J, leaving 24 bases between. As for this clone: Its antigen is as yet unknown.

This PCR relied on a set of 60 Vbeta primers and 13 Jbeta primers. TCRdb's table, derived via immunoSEQ multiplex PCR, lists solely in-frame clones and lacks some. Of about 170,000 clones listed, 85% are singletons. The genes are TRBV11-3 and TRBJ2-7; D is perhaps TRBD2 (6 bases). Sequenced: PBMCs. The origin of this receptor is a boy aged 2 to 9 in good health and CMV-seronegative. CDR3 DNA sequence: TGTGCCAGCAGCTTAGATTGGGACTTTGTAGTCGCTGAGGGCTACGAGCAGTACTTC. Its translation is CASSLDWDFVVAEGYEQYF.